A selection of T cell receptor beta chains follows, all from one sample in a study of shared clonotypes between healthy human individuals. Sequencing used immunoSEQ multiplex PCR; TCRdb keeps in-frame clones, though not all of them. In the table there are 450,000 to 600,000 clones, about four fifths of which are singletons. The sequencing input was PBMCs. Receptor source: a woman aged 40 to 50 in good health. Some clones in this sample may be carry-over from other donors' samples. Each CDR3 is given with its conserved first and last residue. The D gene is left open where the match is weak. Size tells how often a clone was seen (once, few, many) or the class of an expanded clone, and some rows leave it out.

TRBJ2-3	TRBV5-6	-	TRBD2	CASSFRAGAGSDTQYF	TGTGCCAGCAGCTTTCGAGCGGGAGCTGGGTCAGATACGCAGTATTTT
TRBJ2-3	TRBV5-4	-	TRBD2	CASSQREGLDTQYF	TGTGCCAGCAGCCAGCGGGAGGGTCTAGATACGCAGTATTTT
TRBJ2-2	TRBV14	-	-	CASSQLPQGIPGELFF	TGTGCCAGCAGCCAACTCCCCCAAGGGATCCCCGGGGAGCTGTTTTTT
TRBJ2-2	TRBV15	-	-	CATRASRELFF	TGTGCCACCCGCGCCTCCCGGGAGCTGTTTTTT
TRBJ1-4	TRBV23-1	-	-	CASSSPPGGLLFF	TGCGCCAGCAGCAGTCCCCCGGGAGGGTTACTGTTTTTT
TRBJ1-1	TRBV5-1	-	TRBD1	CASSARTGPNTEAFF	TGCGCCAGCAGCGCAAGGACAGGGCCCAACACTGAAGCTTTCTTT
TRBJ2-1	TRBV28	-	-	CASSFLTDSYNEQFF	TGTGCCAGCAGTTTCCTGACTGACTCCTACAATGAGCAGTTCTTC
TRBJ1-1	TRBV9	few	-	CASSGRAVEAFF	TGTGCCAGCAGCGGCCGGGCCGTGGAAGCTTTCTTT
TRBJ2-7	TRBV7-2	-	TRBD2	CASSLTGGRYNEQYF	TGTGCCAGCAGCTTAACTGGCGGGAGGTATAACGAGCAGTACTTC
TRBJ2-3	TRBV2	-	-	CASGPDTIPDTQYF	TGTGCCAGCGGTCCGGACACTATCCCAGATACGCAGTATTTT
TRBJ2-1	TRBV7-2	many	TRBD1	CASSLGTGSYNEQFF	TGTGCCAGCAGTTTAGGGACAGGGTCGTACAATGAGCAGTTCTTC
TRBJ1-3	TRBV7-3	-	-	CASSPRGGSGNTIYF	TGTGCCAGCAGCCCTAGAGGGGGTTCTGGAAACACCATATATTTT
TRBJ2-7	TRBV4-2	once	TRBD2	CASSQDSSGTYEQYF	TGTGCCAGCAGCCAAGATTCCAGCGGGACCTACGAGCAGTACTTC
TRBJ2-2	TRBV5-1	-	-	CASSSTLSGELFF	TGCGCCAGCAGCTCAACCCTTTCCGGGGAGCTGTTTTTT
TRBJ1-2	TRBV28	-	TRBD1	CASSRDRGYGYTF	TGTGCCAGCAGTCGGGACAGGGGCTATGGCTACACCTTC
TRBJ1-5	TRBV19	-	-	CASSIPGWGNQPQHF	TGTGCCAGTAGTATCCCGGGTTGGGGCAATCAGCCCCAGCATTTT
TRBJ2-5	TRBV2	once	-	CASSEDSHQETQYF	TGTGCCAGCAGTGAGGACAGCCACCAAGAGACCCAGTACTTC
TRBJ2-5	TRBV5-1	once	-	CASSFGPETQYF	TGCGCCAGCAGCTTTGGACCAGAGACCCAGTACTTC
TRBJ2-7	TRBV7-9	-	-	CASSFPTRGPSSYEQYF	TGTGCCAGCAGCTTCCCAACCAGGGGCCCAAGCTCCTACGAGCAGTACTTC
TRBJ1-2	TRBV28	-	TRBD1	CASSFAGGRYGYTF	TGTGCCAGCAGTTTTGCAGGGGGGCGTTATGGCTACACCTTC
TRBJ2-5	TRBV5-1	once	TRBD2	CASSLSGRRQETQYF	TGCGCCAGCAGCTTGAGCGGGAGACGTCAAGAGACCCAGTACTTC
TRBJ2-2	TRBV10-2	few	TRBD1	CASIQGARGTGELFF	TGCGCCAGCATTCAGGGGGCGCGGGGCACCGGGGAGCTGTTTTTT